What follows is one T cell receptor (beta chain) and its context. Its antigen remains unknown. The data belong to a study of CD4+ T cells in melanoma. Study-level results: CD8+ T cell, macrophage and B cell function reportedly correlated with neoantigen-specific CD4+ T cells. Reportedly, melanoma neoantigen-specific CD4+ T cells showed varied differentiation states.

The method was immunoSEQ multiplex PCR; TCRdb's version includes in-frame clones alone and lacks a portion of them. Among thousands of clones listed, 69% were seen once. The V and J ends lost 5 bases and 3 bases respectively, with 11 bases between them. Germline V gene sequence: CDR1 SEHNR, CDR2 FQNEAQ (reference sequence). This CDR3 is 13 amino acids long. Sequencing was performed on cells from a culture (not recorded whether cultured in vitro). This clonotype originated in a human donor with melanoma. V is TRBV7-9 and J is TRBJ2-7; D gene ambiguous. CDR3 protein: CASSVVGLYEQYF. As DNA, the CDR3 is TGTGCCAGCAGCGTTGTGGGCCTCTACGAGCAGTACTTC.